This entry concerns a single T cell receptor beta chain. Its cognate antigen has yet to be identified. This sample is drawn from a study of T cells in severe cutaneous drug reactions (dated by TCRdb to the late 2010s). Broadly, across the study: Recruitment took place between the early 2010s and the late 2010s, drawing patients from Taiwan, Thailand and a European registry network. The libraries were made with iRepertoire multiplex PCR, and the authors referred to a comparison in which iRepertoire and 5' RACE methods, with or without UMI, captured abundant clonotypes to a similar degree. Biological samples, such as blister fluids/cells and PBMC, were collected from patients during the acute or recovery stage. Only patients with a probable or definite SJS/TEN or DRESS diagnosis by RegiSCAR criteria were enrolled. Bulk TCR sequencing was combined with single-cell sequencing, quantitative PCR validation, functional assays and transgenic mouse experiments. Assignment of the culprit drug relied on both the Naranjo algorithm and the ALDEN drug causality algorithm. What the work shows at the level of the full study, not this receptor alone: A public TCRbeta CDR3 was found in all seven CBZ-SJS/TEN blister samples (mean roughly 13%) but was undetectable or scarce in tolerant-control and healthy-donor PBMC. According to the authors, further study is still needed to determine whether the public TCR generalizes to SJS/TEN caused by other drugs.

Sequencing was performed on donors who were patients with carbamazepine-induced Stevens-Johnson syndrome or toxic epidermal necrolysis (CBZ-SJS/TEN). Peripheral blood repertoires were obtained from CBZ-SJS/TEN patients of Han Chinese (about five) and European (roughly 6) origin. To look for drug-specific clonotypes, next-generation sequencing was used to profile the T cell receptor repertoires of patients with drug-induced severe cutaneous adverse reactions. RNA was isolated either from blister cells of skin lesions or from peripheral blood mononuclear cells. For both bulk and single-cell sequencing, libraries were prepared with the iRepertoire multiplex PCR system and TCR subtype-specific primers. Multiplex PCR with primers targeting V, D and J gene regions was used to generate bulk TCR beta libraries. Each sample contributed roughly 95-550 ng of RNA as input for preparing the bulk TCR library. Bulk TCR beta amplicons were sequenced on an Illumina MiSeq. The study's own analysis went as follows. Sample misassignments and low-quality sequencing reads were removed through quality control steps. The CDR3 was defined as the amino acids lying between the Y[YFLI]C motif of the V gene and the [FW]GXGT motif of the J segment. TRBV and TRBJ gene assignments and CDR3 clonotypes followed the IMGT database. TRBV expression in each sample was normalized to the mean expression of the same gene in PBMC from about 42 healthy donors. TCRdb reprocessed the sequencing reads and holds a single record per CDR3 protein sequence, with no DNA. For this entry, the V and J calls and clone size follow TCRdb and not the study's own pipeline. The data table for this sample lists roughly 2,000 distinct CDR3 sequences. The top ten hold 15% to 20% of the sample.

The TCR originated in a human donor with Stevens-Johnson syndrome, a severe cutaneous drug reaction. The source material was PBMCs.

CDR3 loop: CASSSDAPGQGLYF. The chain joins TRBV28 to TRBJ2-3; TCRdb's assignment of TRBD1 cannot be checked, as there is no DNA. The germline V gene sets CDR1 to MDHEN and CDR2 to SYDVKM. The CDR3 holds 14 amino acids from the cysteine to the phenylalanine. Only the protein is available.